Each of the 24 T cell receptor beta chains below was sequenced from the same sample in a study of technical replicates of blood from a handful of donors. Sequenced by immunoSEQ multiplex PCR; TCRdb stores in-frame clones only, minus some. This sample has 68,000 or so clones, with about nine tenths found just once. The sequenced sample consisted of PBMCs. The receptors come from a human donor in good health. Some clones in this sample may be carry-over from other donors' samples.

The chain carries TRBV2 and TRBJ1-5; unclear D gene. The ends were cut back, 6 bases at V and 0 bases at J, with 6 bases in the middle. Per germline, CDR1 SNHLY and CDR2 FYNNEI. The length of the CDR3 is 13 residues. The CDR3 here is CASSANSNQPQHF. The DNA for the CDR3 is TGTGCCAGCAGCGCGAATAGCAATCAGCCCCAGCATTTT. Full variable domain (outside the CDR3, taken from reference TRBV2 and TRBJ1-5): EPEVTQTPSHQVTQMGQEVILRCVPISNHLYFYWYRQILGQKVEFLVSFYNNEISEKSEIFDDQFSVERPDGSNFTLKIRSTKLEDSAMYFCASSANSNQPQHFGDGTRLSIL.

A single count supports this clone. This chain uses TRBV19 with TRBJ1-1; 8 bases line up with TRBD1. The CDR3 is made up of 14 amino acids. With 6 bases clipped from V and 3 bases from J, the junction kept 6 bases outside the gene matches. The germline gives CDR1 LNHDA, CDR2 SQIVND (reference sequence). The CDR3 sequence is CASRVQGVYTEAFF. DNA of the CDR3: TGTGCCAGTAGAGTACAGGGGGTCTACACTGAAGCTTTCTTT.

This clone was counted between two and nine times. The CDR3 DNA sequence: TGTGCCAGTAGTACTCGGTCTGGGGCCAACGTCCTGACTTTC. Protein sequence: CASSTRSGANVLTF. The chain recombines TRBV19 with TRBJ2-6; no definite D call. The CDR3 runs to 14 residues. V lost 4 bases to trimming and J lost 1 base, with 5 bases between them. CDR1 LNHDA and CDR2 SQIVND come from the germline V gene (reference sequence).

The CDR3 loop is CASSVGARGIETQYF. The CDR3 nucleotides read TGTGCCAGCAGCGTAGGGGCCCGGGGTATTGAGACCCAGTACTTC. The V gene is TRBV9, the J gene TRBJ2-5, with a tentative D call TRBD2 (5 bases). This CDR3 has 15 amino acids. The germline V and J ends were trimmed by 0 bases and 5 bases, with 14 bases remaining between them. Germline CDR1 and CDR2: SGDLS and YYNGEE.

This chain connects TRBV7-9 to TRBJ1-1; D unclear. Germline V gene sequence: CDR1 SEHNR, CDR2 FQNEAQ (reference sequence). The V and J ends lost 1 base and 4 bases respectively, with 13 bases between them. There are 15 residues in the CDR3. The CDR3 DNA is TGTGCCAGCAGCTTAGAAAGAGGGTTGGGCACTGAAGCTTTCTTT. Translation gives CASSLERGLGTEAFF.

This chain connects TRBV7-9 to TRBJ2-2, with 14 bases that match TRBD2. This CDR3 contains 16 residues. V shed 5 bases and J 6 bases; nucleotides not matched to a gene: 5. Germline values: CDR1 SEHNR, CDR2 FQNEAQ (reference sequence). CDR3 in amino acids: CASSATSGGAPGELFF. For the CDR3, the DNA is TGTGCCAGCAGCGCGACTAGCGGGGGGGCCCCCGGGGAGCTGTTTTTT. The full variable domain, with the rest looked up from reference TRBV7-9 and TRBJ2-2, is DTGVSQNPRHKITKRGQNVTFRCDPISEHNRLYWYRQTLGQGPEFLTYFQNEAQLEKSRLLSDRFSAERPKGSFSTLEIQRTEQGDSAMYLCASSATSGGAPGELFFGEGSRLTVL.

The chain combines TRBV5-1 with TRBJ1-1; D is unresolved. Trimming shortened V by 1 base and J by 3 bases, and 10 bases separated the two germline ends. The germline V gene has CDR1 SGHRS and CDR2 YFSETQ. This CDR3 has 14 amino acids. CDR3 DNA: TGCGCCAGCAGCTTGCGTCTGAGGGACACTGAAGCTTTCTTT. It yields the protein CASSLRLRDTEAFF.

The chain recombines TRBV4-1 with TRBJ2-1; 7 bases fit TRBD2. The CDR3 runs to 15 residues. CDR1 is MGHRA and CDR2 is YSYEKL in the germline V gene. The V gene end was trimmed by 1 base and the J gene end by 2 bases; junction bases not matched to a gene: 2. This chain's CDR3 is CASSQGGSTYNEQFF. The CDR3, as DNA: TGCGCCAGCAGCCAAGGCGGGAGCACCTACAATGAGCAGTTCTTC.

This clone has a handful of counts. The CDR3 loop reads CASSDGSVNEQYF. CDR3 nucleotide sequence: TGTGCCAGCAGTGATGGGAGTGTGAACGAGCAGTACTTC. This chain uses TRBV2 with TRBJ2-7; D is perhaps TRBD2 (5 bases). The CDR3 runs 13 residues. V was clipped by 3 bases and J by 5 bases, with 11 bases between them. CDR1 SNHLY and CDR2 FYNNEI come from the germline V gene.

V is TRBV9 and J is TRBJ2-3; the D is unclear. Germline CDR1 is SGDLS and CDR2 is YYNGEE. The CDR3 length is 16 residues. The V and J ends lost 0 bases and 1 base respectively, with 12 bases between them. The CDR3 reads CASSVALSAGTDTQYF. CDR3 bases: TGTGCCAGCAGCGTAGCTCTGTCCGCGGGCACAGATACGCAGTATTTT.

The V call is TRBV7-3, the J call TRBJ2-1; TRBD1 matches 8 bases. The V and J ends lost 5 bases and 9 bases, in that order; junction bases with no gene match: 9. The germline CDR1 and CDR2 sequences are SGHTA and FQGTGA. The CDR3 has 14 amino acids. CDR3 loop: CASSRSRGQVEQFF. CDR3 bases: TGTGCCAGCAGCCGGAGCAGGGGGCAGGTTGAGCAGTTCTTC. The full variable domain, rest sourced from reference TRBV7-3 and TRBJ2-1, is GAGVSQTPSNKVTEKGKYVELRCDPISGHTALYWYRQSLGQGPEFLIYFQGTGAADDSGLPNDRFFAVRPEGSVSTLKIQRTERGDSAVYLCASSRSRGQVEQFFGPGTRLTVL.

A single count supports this clone. V usage is TRBV5-1 and J usage is TRBJ2-2; 7 bases agree with TRBD1. Per germline, CDR1 SGHRS and CDR2 YFSETQ. This CDR3 has 18 amino acids. V shed 0 bases, J shed 1 base, and the junction held 9 bases outside the gene matches. The CDR3, as DNA: TGCGCCAGCAGCTTGGCAGATGCGGACAGGCTGAACACCGGGGAGCTGTTTTTT. The encoded protein is CASSLADADRLNTGELFF.

This clone was detected only once. This chain links TRBV5-1 with TRBJ2-3; 8 bases map to TRBD2. V shed 2 bases and J 2 bases; nucleotides not matched to a gene: 4. The CDR3 has 15 residues. From germline, CDR1 is SGHRS and CDR2 YFSETQ. CDR3 coding DNA: TGCGCCAGCAGCTTACTAGCGGAGATCACAGATACGCAGTATTTT. Protein sequence: CASSLLAEITDTQYF. Combining the CDR3 with reference TRBV5-1 and TRBJ2-3 gives the whole variable domain KAGVTQTPRYLIKTRGQQVTLSCSPISGHRSVSWYQQTPGQGLQFLFEYFSETQRNKGNFPGRFSGRQFSNSRSEMNVSTLELGDSALYLCASSLLAEITDTQYFGPGTRLTVL.

The chain uses TRBV6-6 and TRBJ2-6; D not certain. CDR1 MNHNY and CDR2 SVGAGI come from the germline V gene (reference sequence). This CDR3 is 13 amino acids long. V was pared by 8 bases and J by 2 bases, with 7 bases between. The CDR3 is CASLFAGANVLTF. CDR3 in DNA: TGTGCCAGCTTATTTGCTGGGGCCAACGTCCTGACTTTC.

This chain links TRBV5-3 with TRBJ2-3; no clear D gene. TRBV5-3 is marked as an open reading frame, function uncertain. Between the trimmed V and J ends, which lost 4 bases and 7 bases, there was a span of 19 bases. This CDR3 contains 15 residues. The CDR3 DNA reads as TGTGCCAGAAGCGGTCGCCCGTGGCCCCCGAATACGCAGTATTTT. This codes for CARSGRPWPPNTQYF.

The rearrangement joins TRBV19 to TRBJ2-3; TRBD2 might be the D (7 bases). CDR1 is LNHDA and CDR2 is SQIVND in the germline V gene (reference sequence). The germline V and J ends were trimmed by 4 bases and 6 bases, with 17 bases remaining between them. The CDR3 length is 15 residues. Here the CDR3 DNA reads TGTGCCAGTAGTACGTCTAAGGGGGGGAGGGATACGCAGTATTTT. Its protein product is CASSTSKGGRDTQYF.

The chain links TRBV2 to TRBJ1-6; TRBD1 matches 10 bases. The CDR3 covers 13 residues. Germline-derived CDR1 and CDR2 are SNHLY and FYNNEI. Losses at the gene ends were 4 bases for V and 9 bases for J; bases not matched to a gene: 0. CDR3 DNA sequence: TGTGCCAGCAGTGGGACAGGGGGTTCACCCCTCCACTTT. Its translation is CASSGTGGSPLHF.

This clone was seen many times. This chain uses TRBV7-9 with TRBJ2-7; 13 positions match TRBD2. In germline, CDR1 is SEHNR, CDR2 FQNEAQ (reference sequence). The CDR3 runs 16 residues. Trimming removed 4 bases from V and 3 bases from J; junction bases left unmatched: 6. The CDR3 DNA is TGTGCCAGCAGCTCAGGACTAGCGGGAGTCATCTACGAGCAGTACTTC. Residues: CASSSGLAGVIYEQYF.

The chain carries TRBV6-6 and TRBJ1-1; D uncertain. The CDR3 loop spans 12 amino acids. The germline V gene has CDR1 MNHNY and CDR2 SVGAGI (reference sequence). The V end lost 5 bases, the J end lost 6 bases, and 10 bases lay between the germline ends. CDR3 DNA sequence: TGTGCCAGCAGTCAGGCCGGGGCTGAAGCTTTCTTT. Translating it yields CASSQAGAEAFF.

V and J are TRBV19 and TRBJ2-3; D is uncertain. The CDR3 is 14 residues long. V shed 1 base and J shed 2 bases, with 7 bases lying between them. Germline V gene lookup returns CDR1 LNHDA and CDR2 SQIVND (reference sequence). The DNA of the CDR3 is TGTGCCAGTAGTATAGGGGCAGTCACAGATACGCAGTATTTT. This encodes CASSIGAVTDTQYF. Looking up the rest from reference TRBV19 and TRBJ2-3 gives the full variable domain: DGGITQSPKYLFRKEGQNVTLSCEQNLNHDAMYWYRQDPGQGLRLIYYSQIVNDFQKGDIAEGYSVSREKKESFPLTVTSAQKNPTAFYLCASSIGAVTDTQYFGPGTRLTVL.

This clone was seen a single time. The chain employs TRBV27 and TRBJ2-7, with 9 bases fitting TRBD1. Germline V CDR1 and CDR2: MNHEY, SMNVEV (reference sequence). The length of the CDR3 is 15 residues. Unmatched junction bases numbered 9, after V lost 6 bases and J lost 3 bases. CDR3 sequence (DNA): TGTGCCAGCAGCATCTCAGGGACAGGGTACTACGAGCAGTACTTC. Its translation: CASSISGTGYYEQYF.

The chain carries TRBV4-3 and TRBJ2-5, with a possible D match to TRBD2 (6 bases). This CDR3 has 16 amino acids. Trimming took 0 bases from V and 1 from J, leaving 12 bases between them. Germline CDR1 reads LGHNA; CDR2 reads YSLEER. CDR3 in DNA: TGCGCCAGCAGCCAAGAATGGTCCGGGGGCCAAGAGACCCAGTACTTC. This gives the protein CASSQEWSGGQETQYF.

The rearrangement joins TRBV11-2 to TRBJ2-3, with a possible D match to TRBD2 (6 bases). CDR1 is SGHAT and CDR2 is FQNNGV in the germline V gene. Trimming pared 6 bases from V and 1 base from J, leaving 14 bases between. The CDR3 covers 15 residues. CDR3 amino acids: CASSPGGFGTDTQYF. In nucleotides, the CDR3 is TGTGCCAGCAGTCCCGGGGGATTCGGCACAGATACGCAGTATTTT.

The CDR3 region has the DNA TGTGCCAGCAGCTTATCGGACACCAATAATTCACCCCTCCACTTT. The encoded protein is CASSLSDTNNSPLHF. The V and J genes are TRBV11-2 and TRBJ1-6; D possibly corresponds to TRBD1 (5 bases). V dropped 2 bases and J dropped 5 bases, with 10 bases sitting between them. Per germline, CDR1 SGHAT and CDR2 FQNNGV. The CDR3 sequence is 15 residues long.